The 17 T cell receptor beta chains reported below all come from one sample, sequenced in a study of siplizumab effects on memory and regulatory T cells. Clones were sequenced by immunoSEQ multiplex PCR, and TCRdb holds only the in-frame ones, with some missing. Of over 95,000 clones in the sample, around 95% were seen once. Input material: non-Treg CD4+ T cells sorted from blood. The receptors shown here come from a human donor in good health.

In DNA form, the CDR3 reads TGTGCCACCAGCCCGGTTTACCAGTATGGCTACACCTTC. Translated: CATSPVYQYGYTF. The V and J genes are TRBV15 and TRBJ1-2; D unresolved. This CDR3 has 13 amino acids. Trimming removed 5 bases from V and 5 bases from J, with 12 bases in between. Per germline, CDR1 LNHNV and CDR2 YYDKDF (reference sequence).

J is TRBJ1-2 and V is TRBV28; D not certain. This CDR3 has 15 residues. Germline CDR1 is MDHEN and CDR2 is SYDVKM. V was trimmed by 7 bases and J by 2 bases, leaving 17 bases between them. The CDR3 is CASNLPVQANYGYTF. In DNA form, the CDR3 reads TGTGCCAGCAACCTTCCCGTTCAAGCCAACTATGGCTACACCTTC.

V gene TRBV16 combines with J gene TRBJ2-7; TRBD1 aligns across 7 bases. This CDR3 spans 15 amino acids. J gave up 3 bases and V 0 bases, and 5 bases lay outside the gene matches. Germline loops: CDR1 KGHSY, CDR2 FQNENV. The CDR3 sequence: CASSQSRQGIYEQYF. Written as DNA, the CDR3 is TGTGCCAGCAGCCAATCCCGACAGGGAATCTACGAGCAGTACTTC.

The chain is built from TRBV2 and TRBJ2-5; no definite D call. Germline-derived CDR1 and CDR2 are SNHLY and FYNNEI. CDR3 length: 14 residues. V lost 3 bases to trimming and J lost 5 bases, with 13 bases between them. The chain's CDR3 is CASSDSGPLETQYF. The CDR3 region has the DNA TGTGCCAGCAGTGACTCGGGTCCCCTGGAGACCCAGTACTTC.

The V and J genes are TRBV12-5 and TRBJ2-5; 7 nucleotides align to TRBD1. With V trimmed by 5 bases and J by 5 bases, 11 bases remained unmatched. CDR1 LGHNT and CDR2 FRNRAP come from the germline V gene. The CDR3 length is 15 residues. CDR3 nucleotides: TGTGCTAGTGGTCATCTGACAGGGCACAGGGAGACCCAGTACTTC. Its protein product is CASGHLTGHRETQYF.

The chain recombines TRBV7-9 with TRBJ2-3; D gene uncertain. Germline CDR1 reads SEHNR; CDR2 reads FQNEAQ (reference sequence). Trimming left V 2 bases short and J 0 bases short, with 9 bases between. The CDR3 has 15 residues. This chain's CDR3 is CASSLSTTSTDTQYF. CDR3 in DNA: TGTGCCAGCAGCTTAAGTACGACTAGCACAGATACGCAGTATTTT.

The rearrangement links TRBV4-1 to TRBJ2-2; perhaps TRBD1 as D (6 bases). Germline V lookup: CDR1 MGHRA, CDR2 YSYEKL. V lost 6 bases and J 1 base, leaving 9 bases between the germline ends. This CDR3 has 14 residues. The CDR3 nucleotides read TGCGCCAGCAGAAAACAGGGGAACACCGGGGAGCTGTTTTTT. Its protein product is CASRKQGNTGELFF.

The rearrangement uses TRBV19 and TRBJ2-5; TRBD2 matches at 14 bases. Germline V gene sequence: CDR1 LNHDA, CDR2 SQIVND (reference sequence). V shed 1 base, J shed 5 bases, and the junction held 9 bases outside the gene matches. The CDR3 covers 18 residues. The CDR3 DNA follows: TGTGCCAGTAGTATAGGGGGACTAGCGGGGGTCCGTGCGGAGACCCAGTACTTC. Residues: CASSIGGLAGVRAETQYF.

The CDR3 sequence is CASSLRGRGNTEAFF. CDR3 DNA: TGCGCCAGCAGTCTCAGGGGGCGCGGGAACACTGAAGCTTTCTTT. The chain carries TRBV10-2 and TRBJ1-1, with 8 bases identical to TRBD1. Germline V gives CDR1 WSHSY, CDR2 SAAADI. The CDR3 is made up of 15 amino acids. V trimming: 5 bases; J trimming: 1 base; junction bases outside the gene matches: 6.

J is TRBJ2-5 and V is TRBV5-1; 8 nucleotides agree with TRBD1. There are 13 residues in the CDR3. Germline V gene data show CDR1 as SGHRS and CDR2 as YFSETQ. V dropped 4 bases and J dropped 5; count of bases not matched to a gene: 4. The chain's CDR3 is CASSPQGVETQYF. The DNA for the CDR3 is TGCGCCAGCAGCCCACAGGGGGTCGAGACCCAGTACTTC. The variable domain in full, completed from reference TRBV5-1 and TRBJ2-5, reads KAGVTQTPRYLIKTRGQQVTLSCSPISGHRSVSWYQQTPGQGLQFLFEYFSETQRNKGNFPGRFSGRQFSNSRSEMNVSTLELGDSALYLCASSPQGVETQYFGPGTRLLVL.

The genes are TRBV27 and TRBJ1-2; 7 nucleotides match TRBD1. Germline V gene sequence: CDR1 MNHEY, CDR2 SMNVEV (reference sequence). Trimming removed 6 bases from V and 2 bases from J; junction bases left unmatched: 12. This CDR3 region has 16 residues. CDR3 in amino acids: CASSLTRTGVNYGYTF. The CDR3 nucleotides read TGTGCCAGCAGCCTAACCAGGACAGGCGTAAACTATGGCTACACCTTC.

This chain connects TRBV10-3 to TRBJ2-3, with unresolved D. V lost 3 bases and J lost 6, with 7 bases in between. Germline V gene lookup returns CDR1 ENHRY and CDR2 SYGVKD. This CDR3 spans 12 amino acids. In nucleotides, the CDR3 is TGTGCCATCAGTGATTCCTCGGATACGCAGTATTTT. It specifies CAISDSSDTQYF.

The chain couples TRBV9 to TRBJ2-3, with 12 bases fitting TRBD2. V trimming: 5 bases; J trimming: 2 bases; junction bases outside the gene matches: 6. From germline, CDR1 is SGDLS and CDR2 YYNGEE. The CDR3 covers 16 residues. CDR3 region: CASSWTSGVSTDTQYF. The CDR3 nucleotides are TGTGCCAGCAGTTGGACTAGCGGGGTATCCACAGATACGCAGTATTTT.

As regards this clone: At the DNA level, this CDR3 is encoded by other sequences in the same sample as well. CDR3 residues: CASSYAATGGYF. The CDR3 DNA is TGTGCCAGCAGTTACGCAGCGACAGGGGGGTATTTT. The chain combines TRBV6-6 with TRBJ2-3; TRBD1 aligns across 9 bases. The CDR3 is 12 residues long. The trim removed 2 bases at V and 14 bases at J, leaving 5 bases unmatched. Per the germline V gene, CDR1 is MNHNY and CDR2 is SVGAGI (reference sequence).

This chain links TRBV6-5 with TRBJ1-1, with D perhaps matching TRBD1 (5 bases). Trimming pared 3 bases from V and 6 bases from J, leaving 17 bases between. The CDR3 consists of 15 residues. The germline V gene encodes CDR1 MNHEY and CDR2 SVGAGI. The CDR3 protein is CASSYQSGRAAEAFF. The CDR3 DNA reads TGTGCCAGCAGTTATCAGAGTGGCAGGGCTGCTGAAGCTTTCTTT.

CDR3 region: CASTSRTGAEKLFF. DNA of the CDR3: TGCGCCAGCACCTCCCGGACAGGGGCGGAAAAACTGTTTTTT. This chain links TRBV10-1 with TRBJ1-4; the match to TRBD1 covers 9 bases. V shed 7 bases and J 8 bases; nucleotides not matched to a gene: 8. CDR1 and CDR2 (germline): WNHNN, SYGVQD (reference sequence). CDR3 length equals 14 residues.

The count of this clone is one. The chain carries TRBV29-1 and TRBJ1-2; 7 nucleotides align to TRBD1. The germline V gene has CDR1 SQVTM and CDR2 ANQGSEA. This CDR3 spans 13 amino acids. The junction had 8 bases not matched to a gene; V was cut back by 5 bases and J by 5 bases. The CDR3 sequence is CSVWTQGGYGYTF. In nucleotides, the CDR3 is TGCAGCGTTTGGACCCAGGGGGGGTATGGCTACACCTTC.